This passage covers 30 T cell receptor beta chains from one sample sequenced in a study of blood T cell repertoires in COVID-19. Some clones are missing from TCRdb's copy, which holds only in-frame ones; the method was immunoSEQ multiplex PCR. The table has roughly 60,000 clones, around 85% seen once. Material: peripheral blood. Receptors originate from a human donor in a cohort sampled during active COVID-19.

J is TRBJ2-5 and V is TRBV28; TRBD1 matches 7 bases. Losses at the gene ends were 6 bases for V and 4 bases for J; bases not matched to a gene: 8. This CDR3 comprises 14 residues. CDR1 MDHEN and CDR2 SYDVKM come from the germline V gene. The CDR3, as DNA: TGTGCCAGCAGGAGACAGGGCGGAGGAGAGACCCAGTACTTC. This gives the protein CASRRQGGGETQYF.

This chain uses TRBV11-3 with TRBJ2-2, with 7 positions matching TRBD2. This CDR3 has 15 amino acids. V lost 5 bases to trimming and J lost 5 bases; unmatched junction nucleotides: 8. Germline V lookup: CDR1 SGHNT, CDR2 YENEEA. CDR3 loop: CASSPGLVWTGELFF. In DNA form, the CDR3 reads TGTGCCAGCAGCCCCGGACTAGTCTGGACCGGGGAGCTGTTTTTT.

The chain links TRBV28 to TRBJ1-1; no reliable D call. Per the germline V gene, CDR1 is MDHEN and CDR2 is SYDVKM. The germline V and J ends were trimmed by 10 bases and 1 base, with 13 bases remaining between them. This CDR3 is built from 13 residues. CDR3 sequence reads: CATLLRGNTEAFF. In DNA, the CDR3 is TGTGCCACCCTATTGCGAGGGAACACTGAAGCTTTCTTT. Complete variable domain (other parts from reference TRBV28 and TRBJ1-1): DVKVTQSSRYLVKRTGEKVFLECVQDMDHENMFWYRQDPGLGLRLIYFSYDVKMKEKGDIPEGYSVSREKKERFSLILESASTNQTSMYLCATLLRGNTEAFFGQGTRLTVV.

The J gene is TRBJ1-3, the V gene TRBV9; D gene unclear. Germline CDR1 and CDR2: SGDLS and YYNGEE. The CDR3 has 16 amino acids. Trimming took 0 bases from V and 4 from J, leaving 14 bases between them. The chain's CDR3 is CASSVEPRQSGNTIYF. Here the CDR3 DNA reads TGTGCCAGCAGCGTAGAACCCCGCCAGTCCGGAAACACCATATATTTT.

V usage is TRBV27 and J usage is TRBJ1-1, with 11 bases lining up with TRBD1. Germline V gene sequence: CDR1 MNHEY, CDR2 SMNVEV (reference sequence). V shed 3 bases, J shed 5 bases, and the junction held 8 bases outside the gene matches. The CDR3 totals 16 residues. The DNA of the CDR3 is TGTGCCAGCAGTTTCAGGACAGGGGGCGCGTATACTGAAGCTTTCTTT. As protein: CASSFRTGGAYTEAFF.

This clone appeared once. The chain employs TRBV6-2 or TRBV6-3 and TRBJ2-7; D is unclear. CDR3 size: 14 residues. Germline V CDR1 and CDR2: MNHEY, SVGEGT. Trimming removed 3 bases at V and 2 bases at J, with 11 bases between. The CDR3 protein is CASSYEALAYEQYF. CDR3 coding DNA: TGTGCCAGCAGTTATGAGGCATTAGCCTACGAGCAGTACTTC.

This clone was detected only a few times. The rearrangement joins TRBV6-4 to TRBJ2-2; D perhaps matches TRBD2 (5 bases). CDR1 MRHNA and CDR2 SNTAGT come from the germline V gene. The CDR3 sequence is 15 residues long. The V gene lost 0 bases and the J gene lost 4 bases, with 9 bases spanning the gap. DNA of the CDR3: TGTGCCAGCAGTGACTCGAGGGAAGGCACCGGGGAGCTGTTTTTT. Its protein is CASSDSREGTGELFF.

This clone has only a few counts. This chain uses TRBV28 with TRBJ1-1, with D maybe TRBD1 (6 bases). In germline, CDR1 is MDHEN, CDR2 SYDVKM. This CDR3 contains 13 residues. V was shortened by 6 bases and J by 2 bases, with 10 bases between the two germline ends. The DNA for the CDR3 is TGTGCCAGCAGAGGACAGATTAACACTGAAGCTTTCTTT. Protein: CASRGQINTEAFF.

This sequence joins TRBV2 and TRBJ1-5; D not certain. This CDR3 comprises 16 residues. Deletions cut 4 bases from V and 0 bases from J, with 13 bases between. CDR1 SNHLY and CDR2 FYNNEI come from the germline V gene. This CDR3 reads CASSAWRQNSNQPQHF. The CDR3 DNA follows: TGTGCCAGCAGTGCGTGGCGGCAGAATAGCAATCAGCCCCAGCATTTT.

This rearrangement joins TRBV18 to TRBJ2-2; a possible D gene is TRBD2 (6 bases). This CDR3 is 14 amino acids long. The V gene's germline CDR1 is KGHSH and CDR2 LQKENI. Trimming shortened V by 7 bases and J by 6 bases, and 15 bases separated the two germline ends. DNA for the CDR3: TGTGCCAGCTTCCACGGGAGAGGGTCCGGGGAGCTGTTTTTT. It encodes CASFHGRGSGELFF.

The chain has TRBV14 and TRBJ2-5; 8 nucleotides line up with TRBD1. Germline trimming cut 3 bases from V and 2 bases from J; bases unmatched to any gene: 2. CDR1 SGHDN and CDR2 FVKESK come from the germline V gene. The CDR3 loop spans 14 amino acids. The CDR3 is CASSQWTGQETQYF. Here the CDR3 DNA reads TGTGCCAGCAGCCAGTGGACAGGGCAAGAGACCCAGTACTTC.

The CDR3 coding sequence is TGCAGTGCTAGTTTTCCGGACAGGGCGATTGGCTACACCTTC. As protein: CSASFPDRAIGYTF. V gene TRBV20-1 combines with J gene TRBJ1-2, with 8 bases aligning to TRBD1. Trimming removed 3 bases from V and 7 bases from J; junction bases left unmatched: 10. Germline CDR1 DFQATT, CDR2 SNEGSKA (reference sequence). This CDR3 is 14 amino acids long.

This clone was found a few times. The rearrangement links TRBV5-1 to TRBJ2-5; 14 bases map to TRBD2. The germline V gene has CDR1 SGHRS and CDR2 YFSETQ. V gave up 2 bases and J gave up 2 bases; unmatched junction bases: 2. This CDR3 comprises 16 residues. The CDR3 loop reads CASSFGLAGGQETQYF. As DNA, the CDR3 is TGCGCCAGCAGCTTCGGACTAGCGGGAGGACAAGAGACCCAGTACTTC.

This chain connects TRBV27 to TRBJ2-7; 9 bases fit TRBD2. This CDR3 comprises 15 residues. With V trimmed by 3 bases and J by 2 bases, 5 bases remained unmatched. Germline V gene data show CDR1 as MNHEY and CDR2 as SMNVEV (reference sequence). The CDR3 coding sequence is TGTGCCAGCAGTTTCACTAGCGGGCCCCCCTACGAGCAGTACTTC. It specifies CASSFTSGPPYEQYF.

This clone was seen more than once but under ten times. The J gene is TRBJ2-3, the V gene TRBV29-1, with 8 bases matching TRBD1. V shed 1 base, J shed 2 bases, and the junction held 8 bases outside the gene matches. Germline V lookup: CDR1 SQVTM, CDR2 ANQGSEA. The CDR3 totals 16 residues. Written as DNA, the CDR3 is TGCAGCGTTGAAGCAGGGACAGGCCTTACCACAGATACGCAGTATTTT. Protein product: CSVEAGTGLTTDTQYF.

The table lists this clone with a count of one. CDR3 protein: CASSPTGANYGYTF. The CDR3 DNA reads as TGTGCCAGCAGCCCGACAGGCGCTAACTATGGCTACACCTTC. The chain is built from TRBV7-8 and TRBJ1-2; D may be TRBD1 (6 bases). V shed 5 bases and J shed 0 bases, with 10 bases lying between them. The CDR3 totals 14 residues. The germline V gene has CDR1 SGHVS and CDR2 FQNEAQ.

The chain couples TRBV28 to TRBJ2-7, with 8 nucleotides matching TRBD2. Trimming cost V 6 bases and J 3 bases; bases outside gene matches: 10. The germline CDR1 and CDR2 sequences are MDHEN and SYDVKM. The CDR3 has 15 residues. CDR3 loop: CASRPGLGWFYEQYF. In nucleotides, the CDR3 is TGTGCCAGCAGACCGGGACTAGGGTGGTTCTACGAGCAGTACTTC. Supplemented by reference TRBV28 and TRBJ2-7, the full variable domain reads DVKVTQSSRYLVKRTGEKVFLECVQDMDHENMFWYRQDPGLGLRLIYFSYDVKMKEKGDIPEGYSVSREKKERFSLILESASTNQTSMYLCASRPGLGWFYEQYFGPGTRLTVT.

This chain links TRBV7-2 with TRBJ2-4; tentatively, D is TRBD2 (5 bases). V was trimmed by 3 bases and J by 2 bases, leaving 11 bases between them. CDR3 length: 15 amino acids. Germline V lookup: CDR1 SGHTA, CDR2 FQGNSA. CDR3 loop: CASSFTRDPKNIQYF. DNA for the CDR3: TGTGCCAGCAGCTTCACTAGAGATCCCAAAAACATTCAGTACTTC.

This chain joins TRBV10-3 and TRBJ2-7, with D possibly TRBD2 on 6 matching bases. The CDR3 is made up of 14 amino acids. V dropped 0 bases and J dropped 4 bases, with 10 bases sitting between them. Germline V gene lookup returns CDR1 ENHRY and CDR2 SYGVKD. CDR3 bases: TGTGCCATCAGTGAGTCTAGCGGAACATACGAGCAGTACTTC. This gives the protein CAISESSGTYEQYF.

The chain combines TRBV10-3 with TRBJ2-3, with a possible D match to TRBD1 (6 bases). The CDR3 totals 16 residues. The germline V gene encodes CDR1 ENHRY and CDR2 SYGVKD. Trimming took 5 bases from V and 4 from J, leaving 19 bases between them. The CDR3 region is CAISPRDRFGSDTQYF. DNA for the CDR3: TGTGCCATCAGTCCAAGAGACAGGTTCGGATCAGATACGCAGTATTTT.

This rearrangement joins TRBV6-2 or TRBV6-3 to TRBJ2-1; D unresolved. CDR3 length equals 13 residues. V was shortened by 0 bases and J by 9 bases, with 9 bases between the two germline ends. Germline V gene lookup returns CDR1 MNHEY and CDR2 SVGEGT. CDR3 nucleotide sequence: TGTGCCAGCAGTTACTCGAAACTATCTGAGCAGTTCTTC. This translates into CASSYSKLSEQFF.

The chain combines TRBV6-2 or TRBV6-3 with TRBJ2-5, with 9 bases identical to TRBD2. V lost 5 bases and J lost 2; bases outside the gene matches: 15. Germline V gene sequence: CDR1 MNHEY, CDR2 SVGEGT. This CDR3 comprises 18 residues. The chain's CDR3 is CASSNRQGSGSRQETQYF. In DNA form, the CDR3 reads TGTGCCAGCAGTAACCGACAAGGTAGCGGGAGCCGGCAAGAGACCCAGTACTTC.

The CDR3 sequence is CASSPKTGGAYNEQFF. CDR3 DNA: TGTGCCAGCAGCCCAAAAACAGGGGGTGCCTACAATGAGCAGTTCTTC. V and J are TRBV12-1 and TRBJ2-1; no DNA check was done on the table's D call, TRBD1. TRBV12-1 is listed as a pseudogene. The CDR3 covers 16 residues.

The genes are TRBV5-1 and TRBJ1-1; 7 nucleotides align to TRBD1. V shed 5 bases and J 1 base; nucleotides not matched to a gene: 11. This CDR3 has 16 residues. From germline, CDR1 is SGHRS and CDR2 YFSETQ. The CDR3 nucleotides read TGCGCCAGCAGAAATAAACCCGGGACAGAGAACACTGAAGCTTTCTTT. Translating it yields CASRNKPGTENTEAFF.

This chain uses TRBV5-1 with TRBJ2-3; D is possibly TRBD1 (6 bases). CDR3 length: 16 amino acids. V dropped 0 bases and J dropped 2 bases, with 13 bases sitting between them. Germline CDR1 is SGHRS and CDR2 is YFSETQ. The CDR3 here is CASSLAPTGSTDTQYF. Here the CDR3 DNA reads TGCGCCAGCAGCTTGGCCCCAACAGGGTCCACAGATACGCAGTATTTT.

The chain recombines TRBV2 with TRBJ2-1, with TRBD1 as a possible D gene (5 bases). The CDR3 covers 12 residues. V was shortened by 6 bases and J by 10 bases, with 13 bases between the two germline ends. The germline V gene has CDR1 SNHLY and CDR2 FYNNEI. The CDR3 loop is CASSLTVVEQFF. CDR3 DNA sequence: TGTGCCAGCAGCTTGACAGTAGTGGAGCAGTTCTTC.

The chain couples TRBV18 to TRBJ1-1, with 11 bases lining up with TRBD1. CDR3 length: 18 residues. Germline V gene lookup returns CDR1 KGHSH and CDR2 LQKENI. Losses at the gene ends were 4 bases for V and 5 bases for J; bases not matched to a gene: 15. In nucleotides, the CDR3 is TGTGCCAGCTCACACAAAGGACAGGGGGCAAGATTGGGGACTGAAGCTTTCTTT. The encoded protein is CASSHKGQGARLGTEAFF.

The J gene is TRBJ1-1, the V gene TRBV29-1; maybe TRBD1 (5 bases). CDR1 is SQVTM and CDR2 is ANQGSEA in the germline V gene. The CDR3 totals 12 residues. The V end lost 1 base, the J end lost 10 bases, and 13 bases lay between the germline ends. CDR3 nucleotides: TGCAGCGTTGAAGGGGCAGGGTTCGTAGCTTTCTTT. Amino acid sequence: CSVEGAGFVAFF.

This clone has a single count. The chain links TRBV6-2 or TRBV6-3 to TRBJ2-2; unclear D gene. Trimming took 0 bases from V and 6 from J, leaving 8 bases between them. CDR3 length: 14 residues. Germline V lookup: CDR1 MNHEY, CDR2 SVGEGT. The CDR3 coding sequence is TGTGCCAGCAGTTACTCTCGGAGTGCCGGGGAGCTGTTTTTT. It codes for CASSYSRSAGELFF.

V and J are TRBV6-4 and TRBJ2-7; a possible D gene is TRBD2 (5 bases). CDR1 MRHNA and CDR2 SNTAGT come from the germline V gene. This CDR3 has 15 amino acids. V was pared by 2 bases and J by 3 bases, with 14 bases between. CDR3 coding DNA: TGTGCCAGCAGTGACGAGGGAAGAGCTATCTACGAGCAGTACTTC. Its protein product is CASSDEGRAIYEQYF.